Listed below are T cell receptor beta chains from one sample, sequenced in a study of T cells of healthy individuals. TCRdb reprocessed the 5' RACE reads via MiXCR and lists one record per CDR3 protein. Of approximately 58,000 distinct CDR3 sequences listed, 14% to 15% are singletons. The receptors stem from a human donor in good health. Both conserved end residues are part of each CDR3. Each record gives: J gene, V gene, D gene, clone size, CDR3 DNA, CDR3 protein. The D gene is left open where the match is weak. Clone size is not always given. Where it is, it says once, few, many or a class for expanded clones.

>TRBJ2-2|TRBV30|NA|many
TGTGCCTGGGCTAGACTAGCGAACACCGGGGAGCTGTTTTTT
CAWARLANTGELFF
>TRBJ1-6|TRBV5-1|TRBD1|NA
TGCGCCAGCAGCTTGGGACAGGGATATAATTCACCCCTCCACTTT
CASSLGQGYNSPLHF
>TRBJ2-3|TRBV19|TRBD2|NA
TGTGCCAGTAGTATTCGGCGGGCTAGCGGGCGGGATACGCAGTATTTT
CASSIRRASGRDTQYF
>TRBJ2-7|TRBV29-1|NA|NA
TGCAGCGTGGGGGACGGTCTCCCGACCTACGAGCAGTACTTC
CSVGDGLPTYEQYF
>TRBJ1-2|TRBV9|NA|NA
TGTGCCAGCAGCGCACCAAACACCAACTATGGCTACACCTTC
CASSAPNTNYGYTF
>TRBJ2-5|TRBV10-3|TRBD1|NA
TGTGCCATCAGTGACCGGGATGGCAGGGGGTGGGAGACCCAGTACTTC
CAISDRDGRGWETQYF
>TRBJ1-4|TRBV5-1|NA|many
TGCGCCAGCAGCTCCTGGACACCGACTAATGAAAAACTGTTTTTT
CASSSWTPTNEKLFF
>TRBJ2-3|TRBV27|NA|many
TGTGCCAGCAGCTCCCTGGGGGCGACTAGCACAGATACGCAGTATTTT
CASSSLGATSTDTQYF
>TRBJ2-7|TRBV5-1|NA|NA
TGCGCCAGCAGCCTGGACAGTCCGGAGGGAGAGCAGTACTTC
CASSLDSPEGEQYF
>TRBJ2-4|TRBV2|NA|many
TGTGCCAGCACCCCGCAGGGATACCTAGCCAAAAACATTCAGTACTTC
CASTPQGYLAKNIQYF
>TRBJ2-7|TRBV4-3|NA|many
TGCGCCAGCAGCCAAGTCCTCCGCTCCTACGAGCAGTACTTC
CASSQVLRSYEQYF
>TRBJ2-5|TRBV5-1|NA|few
TGCGCCAGCAGCTTGGAACAGGGATTGGAGACCCAGTACTTC
CASSLEQGLETQYF
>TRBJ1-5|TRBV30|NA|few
TGTGCCTGGAGTGGCACCAATAGCAATCAGCCCCAGCATTTT
CAWSGTNSNQPQHF
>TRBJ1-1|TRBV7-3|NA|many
TGTGCCAGCAGCTTCGACAGATTAGGTGTGAACACTGAAGCTTTCTTT
CASSFDRLGVNTEAFF
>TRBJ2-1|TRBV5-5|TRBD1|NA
TGTGCCAGCAGCTTGACCAGGGGGAATGTTGATGAGCAGTTCTTC
CASSLTRGNVDEQFF
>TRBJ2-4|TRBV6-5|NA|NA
TGTGCCAGCAGTTCCGGAAACATTCAGTACTTC
CASSSGNIQYF
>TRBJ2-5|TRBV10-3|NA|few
TGTGCCATCAGTGGTTCCAGCCAAGAGACCCAGTACTTC
CAISGSSQETQYF
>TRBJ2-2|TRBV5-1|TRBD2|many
TGCGCCAGCAGCCCTAAGGGACTAGCGGGGCGGAACACCGGGGAGCTGTTTTTT
CASSPKGLAGRNTGELFF
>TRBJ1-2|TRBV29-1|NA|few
TGCAGCGTTTGGACTGCGGATGGCTACACCTTC
CSVWTADGYTF
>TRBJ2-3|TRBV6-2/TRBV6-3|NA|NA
TGTGCCAGCAGTTACAAGATTGGGGCCGGCGAGGATACGCAGTATTTT
CASSYKIGAGEDTQYF
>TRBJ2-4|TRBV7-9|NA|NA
TGTGCCAGCAGCTTAAGAGGGGGTACGGAGGGACAACCACTAGCCAAAAACATTCAGTACTTC
CASSLRGGTEGQPLAKNIQYF
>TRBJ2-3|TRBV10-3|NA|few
TGTGCCATCAGCTTATTCTCCGGGGTACGCACAGATACGCAGTATTTT
CAISLFSGVRTDTQYF
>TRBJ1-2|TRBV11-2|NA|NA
TGTGCCAGCAGCTTCATCCCCGACTATGGCTACACCTTC
CASSFIPDYGYTF
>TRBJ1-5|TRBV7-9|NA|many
TGTGCCAGCAGCCAGGGTCGGGGTCAAGGCAATCAGCCCCAGCATTTT
CASSQGRGQGNQPQHF
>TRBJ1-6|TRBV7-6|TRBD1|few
TGTGCCAGCAGCTTAGGATCCAGGGGGAATTCACCCCTCCACTTT
CASSLGSRGNSPLHF
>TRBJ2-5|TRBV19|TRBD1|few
TGTGCCAGTAGTATACAGGGGGCGCGCCAAGAGACCCAGTACTTC
CASSIQGARQETQYF
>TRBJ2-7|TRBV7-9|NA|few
TGTGCCAGCAGCTTTCGGAGCCTGAACGAGCAGTACTTC
CASSFRSLNEQYF
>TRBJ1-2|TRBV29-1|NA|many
TGCAGCGTTGAAAGCGGAAGCTATGGCTACACCTTC
CSVESGSYGYTF
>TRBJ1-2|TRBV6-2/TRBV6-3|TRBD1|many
TGTGCCAGCAGTCGGGGGACAGCTGGCTACACCTTC
CASSRGTAGYTF
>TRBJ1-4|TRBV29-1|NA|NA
TGCAGCGTTGAAATAGGTACAGATGAAAAACTGTTTTTT
CSVEIGTDEKLFF
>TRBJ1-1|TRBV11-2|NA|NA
TGTGCCAGCAGCTTAGGGGGGCACGGTGAAGCTTTCTTT
CASSLGGHGEAFF
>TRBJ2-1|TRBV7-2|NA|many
TGTGCCAGCAGCCTCGACGGGAGAAGCTCCTACAATGAGCAGTTCTTC
CASSLDGRSSYNEQFF
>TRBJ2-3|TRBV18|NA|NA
TGTGCCAGCTCAGAGACAGGACCAAGCACAGATACGCAGTATTTT
CASSETGPSTDTQYF
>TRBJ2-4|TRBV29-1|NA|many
TGCAGCGTTGACAGGGGGGACATTCAGTACTTC
CSVDRGDIQYF
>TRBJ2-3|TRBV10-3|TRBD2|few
TGTGCCACCACCTCCGGGCGGGAGGGCACAGATACGCAGTATTTT
CATTSGREGTDTQYF
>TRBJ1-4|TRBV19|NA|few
TGTGCCAGCGGCAGGGAGGGCGAAAAACTGTTTTTT
CASGREGEKLFF
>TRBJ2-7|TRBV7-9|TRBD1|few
TGTGCCAGCAGCTTATTTTCCGGACAGGTCTCCTACGAGCAGTACTTC
CASSLFSGQVSYEQYF
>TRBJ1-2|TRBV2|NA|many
TGTGCCAGCAGTGACAACAGAGCTAACTATGGCTACACCTTC
CASSDNRANYGYTF
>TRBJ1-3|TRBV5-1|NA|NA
TGCGCCAGCAGCTTGGGCCGGGAGGAGGGAAACACCATATATTTT
CASSLGREEGNTIYF
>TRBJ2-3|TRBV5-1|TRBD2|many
TGCGCCAGCAGCTTGGGGAACTCGGGGGGACGGGATACGCAGTATTTT
CASSLGNSGGRDTQYF
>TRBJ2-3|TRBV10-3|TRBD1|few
TGTGCCATCAGCCGACAGGGAAGCACAGATACGCAGTATTTT
CAISRQGSTDTQYF
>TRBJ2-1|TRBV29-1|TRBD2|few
TGCAGCGTTGATTCTAGCGGGAGTAATGAGCAGTTCTTC
CSVDSSGSNEQFF
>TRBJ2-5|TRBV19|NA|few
TGTGCCAGTAGTATTAACCGAGAGACCCAGTACTTC
CASSINRETQYF
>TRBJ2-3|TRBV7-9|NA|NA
TGTGCCAGCAGCTCCAGGGGCGGCACAGATACGCAGTATTTT
CASSSRGGTDTQYF
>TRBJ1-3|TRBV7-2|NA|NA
TGTGCCAGCAGCGCAGTAGGGGGGTCTGGAAACACCATATATTTT
CASSAVGGSGNTIYF
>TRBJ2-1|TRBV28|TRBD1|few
TGTGCCAGCAGTCCTCACCAGGACAGGTACAATGAGCAGTTCTTC
CASSPHQDRYNEQFF
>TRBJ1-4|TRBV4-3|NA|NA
TGCGCCAGCAGCCAAGGGGCCTCAGCGATTGGCGCAACTAATGAAAAACTGTTTTTT
CASSQGASAIGATNEKLFF
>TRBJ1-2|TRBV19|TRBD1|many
TGTGCCAGTAGTTATACGGGACAGGCCTATGGCTACACCTTC
CASSYTGQAYGYTF
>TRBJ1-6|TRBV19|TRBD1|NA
TGTGCCAGTAGTACTTACAGGGGAAGCTCCTATAATTCACCCCTCCACTTT
CASSTYRGSSYNSPLHF